The clone carrying this T cell receptor (beta chain) was found a few times. These data come from a study of T cells after yellow fever vaccination. Each CDR3 protein is one row after TCRdb ran MiXCR on the 5' RACE reads. Of 150,000 to 200,000 distinct CDR3 sequences in the sample, about a tenth were seen once. This CDR3 is built from 14 residues. J gave up 9 bases and V 3 bases, and 7 bases lay outside the gene matches. Germline CDR1 is LGHDT and CDR2 is YNNKEL (reference sequence). The genes are TRBV3-1 and TRBJ2-1; 8 bases are a match to TRBD1. The clonotype comes from a man aged 18 to 30 who received the YFV17D yellow fever vaccine. This specimen was CD8+ T cells sorted from PBMCs, taken 45 days after the yellow fever booster vaccination. CDR3 coding DNA: TGTGCCAGCAGCCAGCTGGACAGGGCGGCTGAGCAGTTCTTC. Protein sequence: CASSQLDRAAEQFF.